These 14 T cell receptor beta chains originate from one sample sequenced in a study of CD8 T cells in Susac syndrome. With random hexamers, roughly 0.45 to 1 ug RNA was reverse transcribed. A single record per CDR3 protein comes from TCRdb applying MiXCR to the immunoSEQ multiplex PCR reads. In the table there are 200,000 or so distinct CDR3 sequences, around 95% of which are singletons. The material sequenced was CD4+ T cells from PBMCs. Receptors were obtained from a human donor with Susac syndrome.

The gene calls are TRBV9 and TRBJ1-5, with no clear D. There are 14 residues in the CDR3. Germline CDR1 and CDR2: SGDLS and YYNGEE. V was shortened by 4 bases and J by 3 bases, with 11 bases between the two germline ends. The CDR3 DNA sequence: TGTGCCAGCAGCTCCGGCTGGGACAATCAGCCCCAGCATTTT. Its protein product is CASSSGWDNQPQHF.

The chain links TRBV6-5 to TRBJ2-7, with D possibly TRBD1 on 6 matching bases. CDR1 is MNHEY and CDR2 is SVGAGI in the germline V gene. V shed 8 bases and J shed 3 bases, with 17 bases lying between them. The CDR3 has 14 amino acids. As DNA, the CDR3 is TGTGCCAGCGGTGCTCTTGGACAGAACTACGAGCAGTACTTC. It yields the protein CASGALGQNYEQYF.

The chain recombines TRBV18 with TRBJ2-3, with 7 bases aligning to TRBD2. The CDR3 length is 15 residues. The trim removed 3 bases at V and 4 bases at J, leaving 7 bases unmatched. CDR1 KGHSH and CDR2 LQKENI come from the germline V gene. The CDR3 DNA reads TGTGCCAGCTCACCTGCGGGAGCCTTATCAGATACGCAGTATTTT. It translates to CASSPAGALSDTQYF.

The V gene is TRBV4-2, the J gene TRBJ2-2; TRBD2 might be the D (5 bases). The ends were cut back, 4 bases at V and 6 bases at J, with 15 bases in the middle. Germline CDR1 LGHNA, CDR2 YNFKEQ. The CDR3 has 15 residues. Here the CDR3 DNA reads TGTGCCAGCAGCCCCCGGCTAGCCGTCGCCGGGGAGCTGTTTTTT. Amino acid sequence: CASSPRLAVAGELFF.

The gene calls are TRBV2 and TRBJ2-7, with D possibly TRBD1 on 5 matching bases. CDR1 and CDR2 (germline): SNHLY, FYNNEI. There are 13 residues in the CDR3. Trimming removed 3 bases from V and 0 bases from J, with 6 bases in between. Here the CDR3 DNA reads TGTGCCAGCAGTGAGACAGTCTCCTACGAGCAGTACTTC. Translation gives CASSETVSYEQYF.

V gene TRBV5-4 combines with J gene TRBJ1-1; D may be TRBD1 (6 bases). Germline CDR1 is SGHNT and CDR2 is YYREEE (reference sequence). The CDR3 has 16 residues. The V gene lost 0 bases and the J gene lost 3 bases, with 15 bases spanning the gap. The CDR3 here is CASSLGVRAGDTEAFF. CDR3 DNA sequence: TGTGCCAGCAGCTTGGGGGTCCGGGCAGGGGACACTGAAGCTTTCTTT.

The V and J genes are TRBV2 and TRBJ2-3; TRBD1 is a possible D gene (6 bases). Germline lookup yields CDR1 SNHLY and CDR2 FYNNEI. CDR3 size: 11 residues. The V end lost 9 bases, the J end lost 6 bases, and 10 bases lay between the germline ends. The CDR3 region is CARETGDTQYF. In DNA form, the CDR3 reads TGTGCCAGGGAAACAGGGGATACGCAGTATTTT. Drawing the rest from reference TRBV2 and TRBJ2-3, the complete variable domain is EPEVTQTPSHQVTQMGQEVILRCVPISNHLYFYWYRQILGQKVEFLVSFYNNEISEKSEIFDDQFSVERPDGSNFTLKIRSTKLEDSAMYFCARETGDTQYFGPGTRLTVL.

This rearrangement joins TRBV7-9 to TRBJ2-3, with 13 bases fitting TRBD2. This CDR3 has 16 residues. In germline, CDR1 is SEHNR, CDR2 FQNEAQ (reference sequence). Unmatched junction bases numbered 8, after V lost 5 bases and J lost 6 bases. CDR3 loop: CASSTTGTSGVDTQYF. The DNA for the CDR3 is TGTGCCAGCAGCACCACCGGGACTAGCGGGGTTGATACGCAGTATTTT.

The CDR3 bases are TGTGCCAGCAGCTCCTACACCCGAGACACAGATACGCAGTATTTT. Its protein is CASSSYTRDTDTQYF. The chain joins TRBV7-9 to TRBJ2-3, with D hard to call. The V end was cut by 4 bases, the J end by 2 bases, with 13 bases between. In germline, CDR1 is SEHNR, CDR2 FQNEAQ (reference sequence). The length of the CDR3 is 15 residues.

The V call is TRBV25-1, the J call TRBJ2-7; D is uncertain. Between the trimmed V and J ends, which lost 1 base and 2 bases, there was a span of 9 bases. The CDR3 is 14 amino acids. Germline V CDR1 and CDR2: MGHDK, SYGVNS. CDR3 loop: CASSELGTPYEQYF. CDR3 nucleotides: TGTGCCAGCAGTGAATTGGGAACACCCTACGAGCAGTACTTC.

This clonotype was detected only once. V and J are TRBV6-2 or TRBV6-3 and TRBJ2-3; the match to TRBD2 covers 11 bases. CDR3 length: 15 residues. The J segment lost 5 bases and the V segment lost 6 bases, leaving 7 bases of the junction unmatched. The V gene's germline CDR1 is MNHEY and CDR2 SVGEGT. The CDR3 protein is CASSEGLAAVDTQYF. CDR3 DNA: TGTGCCAGCAGCGAGGGACTAGCGGCGGTAGATACGCAGTATTTT.

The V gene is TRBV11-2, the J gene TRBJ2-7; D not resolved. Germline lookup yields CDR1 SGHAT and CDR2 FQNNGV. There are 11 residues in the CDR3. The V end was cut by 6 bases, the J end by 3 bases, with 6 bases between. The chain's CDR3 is CASRAFYEQYF. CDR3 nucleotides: TGTGCCAGCAGAGCCTTCTACGAGCAGTACTTC. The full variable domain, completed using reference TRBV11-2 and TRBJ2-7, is EAGVAQSPRYKIIEKRQSVAFWCNPISGHATLYWYQQILGQGPKLLIQFQNNGVVDDSQLPKDRFSAERLKGVDSTLKIQPAKLEDSAVYLCASRAFYEQYFGPGTRLTVT.

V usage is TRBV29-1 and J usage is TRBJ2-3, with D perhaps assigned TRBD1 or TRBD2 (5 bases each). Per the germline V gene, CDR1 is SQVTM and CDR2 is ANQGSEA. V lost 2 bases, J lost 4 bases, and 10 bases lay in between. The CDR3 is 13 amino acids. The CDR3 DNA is TGCAGCGTTGAACGTATGGGGGCAGATACGCAGTATTTT. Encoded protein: CSVERMGADTQYF.

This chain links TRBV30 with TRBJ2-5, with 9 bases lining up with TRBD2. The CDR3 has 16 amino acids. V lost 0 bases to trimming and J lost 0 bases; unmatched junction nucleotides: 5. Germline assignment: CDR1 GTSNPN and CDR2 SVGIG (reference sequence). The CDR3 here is CAWSVEAGGYQETQYF. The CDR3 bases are TGTGCCTGGAGTGTAGAAGCGGGGGGCTACCAAGAGACCCAGTACTTC.